The sequence of this T cell receptor (beta chain) was determined in a study of blood T cell repertoires in COVID-19. Study details: The analysed material was cDNA or gDNA that came from T cells, B-cell-depleted T cells, or PBMCs.

In its sample, this clone was seen once. As handled by the study authors: Nucleated cell number was recorded as an estimate derived from reference gene primer amplification. Sequencing used immunoSEQ multiplex PCR; TCRdb keeps in-frame clones, though not all of them. That table is the source of V, J and clone size, and D and trimming were worked out from the DNA. The data show tens of thousands of clones, approximately 83% seen once. Looked up from germline, CDR1 is SGHTA and CDR2 is FQGNSA. V dropped 1 base and J dropped 1 base, with 11 bases sitting between them. The CDR3 runs 16 residues. The rearrangement joins TRBV7-2 to TRBJ1-3; no clear D gene. The sequence was obtained from a human donor in a cohort sampled during active COVID-19. Sequencing input: peripheral blood. Here the CDR3 reads CASSLVGGPSGNTIYF. In DNA, the CDR3 is TGTGCCAGCAGCTTAGTTGGAGGGCCGTCTGGAAACACCATATATTTT.